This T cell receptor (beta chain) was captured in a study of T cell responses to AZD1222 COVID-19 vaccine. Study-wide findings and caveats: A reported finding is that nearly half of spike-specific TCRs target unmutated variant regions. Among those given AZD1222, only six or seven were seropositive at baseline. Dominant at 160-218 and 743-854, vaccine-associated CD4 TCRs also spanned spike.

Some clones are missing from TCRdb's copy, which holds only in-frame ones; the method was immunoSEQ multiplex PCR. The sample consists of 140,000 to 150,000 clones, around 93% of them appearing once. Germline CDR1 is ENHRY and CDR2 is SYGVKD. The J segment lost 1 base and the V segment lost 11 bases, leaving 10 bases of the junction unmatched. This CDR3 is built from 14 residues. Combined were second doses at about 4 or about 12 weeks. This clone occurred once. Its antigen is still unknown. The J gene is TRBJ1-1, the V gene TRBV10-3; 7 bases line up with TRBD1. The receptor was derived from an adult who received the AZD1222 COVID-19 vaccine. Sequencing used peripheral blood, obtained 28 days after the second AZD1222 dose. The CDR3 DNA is TGTGCCGTACAAGGGGGCGCCGGGAACACTGAAGCTTTCTTT. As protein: CAVQGGAGNTEAFF.